This T cell receptor beta chain was identified during a study of monozygotic twins with inflammatory bowel disease. Findings and caveats of the study: Nothing supported a single strong signal or clonotype that was associated with IBD. It was in IBD patients that TCRbeta diversity (inverse Simpson) was lower than in healthy co-twins. Repertoire similarity matched across concordant and discordant twins, perhaps owing to limited power.

The CDR3 covers 13 residues. Germline V gene data show CDR1 as KGHSH and CDR2 as LQKENI. As to this clonotype: Its antigen is undetermined.

From the 5' RACE reads, TCRdb lists one entry per CDR3 protein and no DNA. The sample has over 150,000 distinct CDR3 sequences. The source is a human donor with ulcerative colitis or Crohn's disease, or a healthy co-twin of an affected twin (not recorded which). The J gene is TRBJ2-7, the V gene TRBV18; TCRdb calls TRBD1, which cannot be checked without DNA. The sequencing sample was made of blood. CDR3 in amino acids: CASSPDRANEQYF.